This T cell receptor beta chain appears in the sequencing data of a study of T cell responses to AZD1222 COVID-19 vaccine. Germline lookup yields CDR1 LGHNA and CDR2 YSLEER. The CDR3 has 15 residues. The V gene end was trimmed by 4 bases and the J gene end by 6 bases; junction bases not matched to a gene: 8. Using immunoSEQ multiplex PCR, the repertoire was profiled, and TCRdb retains in-frame clones only, with some absent. The table records some 82,000 clones, 90% of them present only once. The chain employs TRBV4-3 and TRBJ2-3; 9 nucleotides align to TRBD1. The receptor's source is an adult in good health. The sample consisted of peripheral blood, taken on day 0 of AZD1222 vaccination. The CDR3 loop reads CASSRTQGAGDTQYF. For the CDR3, the DNA is TGCGCCAGCAGCCGCACACAGGGGGCAGGGGATACGCAGTATTTT.